Below are 10 T cell receptor beta chains sequenced from a single sample in a study of blood T cells in healthy people across ages. The use of a sample-barcoded 5' primer and a J-beta primer mix characterized a second PCR of about 7 to 12 cycles. TCRdb re-derived calls from the 5' RACE reads in MiXCR, one entry per CDR3 protein. The data hold some 1.4 million distinct CDR3 sequences, with 42% observed a single time. The sequencing sample was made of blood. The receptors were gathered from a woman younger than 30 in good health.

The J gene is TRBJ1-1, the V gene TRBV11-2, with D possibly matching TRBD1 (5 bases). The CDR3 is made up of 17 amino acids. CDR1 SGHAT and CDR2 FQNNGV come from the germline V gene. Between the trimmed V and J ends, which lost 1 base and 4 bases, there was a span of 19 bases. Written as DNA, the CDR3 is TGTGCCAGCAGCTTAGTGGGGCCCCCGGGGGTTGGCACTGAAGCTTTCTTT. Translating gives CASSLVGPPGVGTEAFF.

The V gene is TRBV27, the J gene TRBJ1-1; perhaps TRBD1 as D (6 bases). Trimming took off 8 bases at V and 1 base at J, with 11 bases between the two ends. The CDR3 covers 13 residues. Germline loops: CDR1 MNHEY, CDR2 SMNVEV (reference sequence). CDR3 DNA sequence: TGTGCCAGCGGATTCAGGGGGAACACTGAAGCTTTCTTT. Translated, it gives CASGFRGNTEAFF.

The chain is built from TRBV7-2 and TRBJ1-2; D call uncertain. The length of the CDR3 is 13 residues. Trimming removed 2 bases from V and 8 bases from J, with 12 bases in between. The germline CDR1 and CDR2 sequences are SGHTA and FQGNSA. CDR3: CASSLPIMGGYTF. CDR3 DNA: TGTGCCAGCAGCTTACCCATCATGGGGGGCTACACCTTC.

J is TRBJ1-4 and V is TRBV5-1; the D is unclear. The CDR3 is made up of 15 amino acids. Germline V gene sequence: CDR1 SGHRS, CDR2 YFSETQ. V lost 4 bases, J lost 8 bases, and 18 bases lay in between. CDR3 bases: TGCGCCAGCAGCCCCTCCGCGGTGGGAACCGAAAAACTGTTTTTT. Its translation is CASSPSAVGTEKLFF.

This clonotype was observed a handful of times. V gene TRBV20-1 combines with J gene TRBJ2-7, with 9 bases aligning to TRBD2. This CDR3 is built from 15 residues. J gave up 3 bases and V 5 bases, and 11 bases lay outside the gene matches. Germline CDR1 and CDR2: DFQATT and SNEGSKA (reference sequence). The CDR3 loop is CSAETPAGGSYEQYF. In nucleotides, the CDR3 is TGCAGTGCTGAGACACCAGCGGGAGGAAGCTACGAGCAGTACTTC.

The chain uses TRBV3-1 and TRBJ2-1, with D possibly TRBD2 on 6 matching bases. Trimming left V 0 bases short and J 8 bases short, with 14 bases between. The germline CDR1 and CDR2 sequences are LGHDT and YNNKEL (reference sequence). The CDR3 has 15 residues. CDR3 amino acids: CASSQDGGFSDEQFF. CDR3 coding DNA: TGTGCCAGCAGCCAAGATGGAGGGTTTAGCGATGAGCAGTTCTTC.

The chain couples TRBV20-1 to TRBJ1-1; TRBD1 is a possible D gene (5 bases). The CDR3 spans 13 residues. The germline V and J ends were trimmed by 3 bases and 0 bases, with 8 bases remaining between them. Germline-derived CDR1 and CDR2 are DFQATT and SNEGSKA (reference sequence). The CDR3 region is CSARGPMNTEAFF. The CDR3 coding sequence is TGCAGTGCTAGGGGACCCATGAACACTGAAGCTTTCTTT.

At least ten counts were recorded for this clonotype. The rearrangement links TRBV29-1 to TRBJ2-3; possible D gene TRBD1, 6 bases. The CDR3 runs 14 residues. Trimming removed 6 bases at V and 2 bases at J, with 15 bases between. Per the germline V gene, CDR1 is SQVTM and CDR2 is ANQGSEA. The CDR3 nucleotides are TGCAGCGTCGGCGCAGGGGACATCACAGATACGCAGTATTTT. It specifies CSVGAGDITDTQYF.

V gene TRBV20-1 combines with J gene TRBJ2-1; 10 nucleotides line up with TRBD2. Germline V gene data show CDR1 as DFQATT and CDR2 as SNEGSKA (reference sequence). This CDR3 is built from 17 residues. V dropped 5 bases and J dropped 3; count of bases not matched to a gene: 13. The CDR3 protein is CSAYQANSGGHYNEQFF. The CDR3 nucleotides read TGCAGTGCTTACCAAGCAAATAGCGGGGGGCACTACAATGAGCAGTTCTTC.

This clonotype was observed a handful of times. The rearrangement links TRBV3-1 to TRBJ2-1; D tentatively reads TRBD1 or TRBD2 (6 bases each). CDR3 size: 14 residues. Germline CDR1 reads LGHDT; CDR2 reads YNNKEL (reference sequence). Trimming took off 0 bases at V and 11 bases at J, with 14 bases between the two ends. The CDR3 loop reads CASSQDGGGPQQFF. The CDR3 DNA is TGTGCCAGCAGCCAAGACGGAGGGGGTCCCCAGCAGTTCTTC.